The TCR beta chain under discussion was sequenced for a study of T cells in localized non-small cell lung cancer. Study-level results: Clonality of T cells reached its maximum in uninvolved adjacent lung, surpassing tumor.

Of note for this clone: Its cognate antigen is unknown.

The CDR3 is 15 residues long. CDR1 and CDR2 (germline): SGHTS, YDEGEE. Unmatched junction bases numbered 4, after V lost 4 bases and J lost 0 bases. Some clones are missing from TCRdb's copy, which holds only in-frame ones; the method was immunoSEQ multiplex PCR. The repertoire holds tens of thousands of clones, with less than 95% as singletons. This receptor was obtained from an older female donor with stage II lung adenocarcinoma. The sample consisted of peripheral blood mononuclear cells, taken before any cancer treatment. V usage is TRBV5-8 and J usage is TRBJ1-3; TRBD1 agrees at 7 bases. CDR3 sequence: CASSRQGHSGNTIYF. CDR3 nucleotide sequence: TGTGCCAGCAGCCGACAGGGCCACTCTGGAAACACCATATATTTT.